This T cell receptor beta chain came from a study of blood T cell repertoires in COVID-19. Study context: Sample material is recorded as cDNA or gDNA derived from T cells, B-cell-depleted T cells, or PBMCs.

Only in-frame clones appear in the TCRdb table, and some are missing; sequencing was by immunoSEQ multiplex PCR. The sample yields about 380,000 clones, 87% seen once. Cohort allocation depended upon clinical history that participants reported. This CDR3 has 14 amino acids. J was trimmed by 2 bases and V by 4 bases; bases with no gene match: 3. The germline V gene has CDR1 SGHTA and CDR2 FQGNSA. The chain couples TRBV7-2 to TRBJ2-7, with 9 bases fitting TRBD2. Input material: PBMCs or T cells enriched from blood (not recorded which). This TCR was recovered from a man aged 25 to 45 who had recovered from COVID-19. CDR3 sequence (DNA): TGTGCCAGCAGCTCGTTAGCGGGGGCCTACGAGCAGTACTTC. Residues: CASSSLAGAYEQYF.